Below, 16 T cell receptor beta chains from the same sample are listed, as sequenced in a study of blood T cells in healthy people across ages. The second PCR ran roughly 7 to 12 cycles with a sample-barcoded 5' primer and J-beta primers. Each CDR3 protein gets one entry after TCRdb re-called the 5' RACE reads with MiXCR. The data show hundreds of thousands of distinct CDR3 sequences, 45% to 50% seen once. The sequencing input was blood. These receptors were obtained from a woman in her sixties in good health.

This clonotype showed up just a few times. The V and J genes are TRBV20-1 and TRBJ2-7; 13 bases agree with TRBD2. CDR1 DFQATT and CDR2 SNEGSKA come from the germline V gene (reference sequence). V shed 3 bases and J 6 bases; nucleotides not matched to a gene: 5. CDR3 length equals 14 residues. The CDR3 spells CSASGTSGVREQYF. CDR3 sequence (DNA): TGCAGTGCTAGCGGGACTAGCGGGGTTCGCGAGCAGTACTTC.

This clonotype was found many times. The chain recombines TRBV3-1 with TRBJ2-2, with a tentative D call TRBD1 (5 bases). Germline CDR1 LGHDT, CDR2 YNNKEL (reference sequence). CDR3 length: 15 residues. V gave up 4 bases and J gave up 7 bases, with 16 bases separating them. The CDR3 region has the DNA TGTGCCAGCAGCCCCCGGGTAGGGGCTGGCGGGGAGCTGTTTTTT. Its translation is CASSPRVGAGGELFF.

This clonotype was seen only once. The chain is built from TRBV29-1 and TRBJ2-7; D may correspond to TRBD1 or TRBD2 (5 bases each). The ends were cut back, 8 bases at V and 3 bases at J, with 17 bases in the middle. The germline gives CDR1 SQVTM, CDR2 ANQGSEA. The CDR3 spans 13 residues. This CDR3 reads CSIVRVGDYEQYF. In nucleotides, the CDR3 is TGCAGCATTGTCAGGGTGGGGGACTACGAGCAGTACTTC.

The chain is built from TRBV24-1 and TRBJ2-4; 7 nucleotides line up with TRBD1. CDR1 is KGHDR and CDR2 is SFDVKD in the germline V gene. Losses at the gene ends were 4 bases for V and 6 bases for J; bases not matched to a gene: 8. This CDR3 contains 15 residues. CDR3: CATSDQRQGSNIQYF. In nucleotides, the CDR3 is TGTGCCACCAGTGACCAAAGACAGGGATCAAACATTCAGTACTTC.

Only a few counts were recorded for this clonotype. The rearrangement joins TRBV9 to TRBJ2-1; TRBD1 is a possible D gene (5 bases). There are 15 residues in the CDR3. Between the trimmed V and J ends, which lost 0 bases and 3 bases, there was a span of 10 bases. Germline V gene sequence: CDR1 SGDLS, CDR2 YYNGEE. CDR3 in amino acids: CASSVEGRVYNEQFF. CDR3 DNA sequence: TGTGCCAGCAGCGTAGAGGGCAGGGTCTACAATGAGCAGTTCTTC.

This sequence joins TRBV20-1 and TRBJ2-5; the D gene could be TRBD1 or TRBD2 (5 bases each). Germline loops: CDR1 DFQATT, CDR2 SNEGSKA (reference sequence). The CDR3 is made up of 14 amino acids. Trimming stripped 0 bases from V and 2 bases from J, with 10 bases between. Written as DNA, the CDR3 is TGCAGTGCTAGAGATGGGGGAAGTCAAGAGACCCAGTACTTC. Its translation is CSARDGGSQETQYF.

The rearrangement links TRBV7-2 to TRBJ2-5; D may correspond to TRBD1 or TRBD2 (5 bases each). Looked up from germline, CDR1 is SGHTA and CDR2 is FQGNSA. This CDR3 has 14 amino acids. V lost 1 base and J lost 13, with 19 bases in between. This CDR3 reads CASSLGGSKNIRYF. The CDR3 DNA sequence: TGTGCCAGCAGCTTAGGGGGGTCTAAAAACATTCGGTACTTC. Drawing the rest from reference TRBV7-2 and TRBJ2-5, the complete variable domain is GAGVSQSPSNKVTEKGKDVELRCDPISGHTALYWYRQSLGQGLEFLIYFQGNSAPDKSGLPSDRFSAERTGGSVSTLTIQRTQQEDSAVYLCASSLGGSKNIRYFGPGTRLLVL.

This sequence joins TRBV20-1 and TRBJ1-2, with D perhaps matching TRBD1 (5 bases). The CDR3 is 14 residues long. Trimming took off 6 bases at V and 6 bases at J, with 20 bases between the two ends. CDR1 is DFQATT, CDR2 SNEGSKA, per germline (reference sequence). CDR3 amino acids: CSALPGAVLHGYTF. CDR3 sequence (DNA): TGCAGTGCCTTGCCCGGGGCAGTCTTACATGGCTACACCTTC.

The chain links TRBV2 to TRBJ2-2; tentatively, D is TRBD1 (6 bases). V was pared by 4 bases and J by 4 bases, with 13 bases between. Germline V lookup: CDR1 SNHLY, CDR2 FYNNEI. This CDR3 region has 15 residues. DNA for the CDR3: TGTGCCAGCAGTGGACAGGTTCTGGGCACCGGGGAGCTGTTTTTT. Its translation: CASSGQVLGTGELFF.

This clonotype was seen more than once but under ten times. Since a much larger clone is just one base distant, this may be a read error. The rearrangement joins TRBV27 to TRBJ2-5; 7 bases fit TRBD1. The V segment lost 5 bases and the J segment 11 bases; nucleotides outside the gene matches: 20. The CDR3 has 16 residues. Germline V lookup: CDR1 MNHEY, CDR2 SMNVEV (reference sequence). CDR3 nucleotides: TGTGCCAGCAGTCCAGGACAGGCCCCCTTAGCTGGGGAGCAGTACTTC. This sequence encodes CASSPGQAPLAGEQYF.

The chain is built from TRBV7-2 and TRBJ2-3; 7 positions match TRBD2. This CDR3 region has 16 residues. Germline assignment: CDR1 SGHTA and CDR2 FQGNSA. V lost 6 bases and J lost 4; bases outside the gene matches: 13. The CDR3 DNA reads TGTGCCAGCAGTTACAACTCCGGGACTACAGCAGATACGCAGTATTTT. Protein product: CASSYNSGTTADTQYF.

This rearrangement joins TRBV27 to TRBJ2-3, with D possibly TRBD2 on 5 matching bases. The V end was cut by 4 bases, the J end by 6 bases, with 11 bases between. Germline V gives CDR1 MNHEY, CDR2 SMNVEV (reference sequence). The CDR3 spans 13 residues. In DNA, the CDR3 is TGTGCCAGCAGTTCCAAACGCGGGGATACGCAGTATTTT. Amino acid sequence: CASSSKRGDTQYF.

The sample holds a few counts of this clonotype. The rearrangement links TRBV3-1 to TRBJ2-1; 13 bases match TRBD2. This CDR3 has 15 residues. Losses at the gene ends were 3 bases for V and 10 bases for J; bases not matched to a gene: 6. Germline V lookup: CDR1 LGHDT, CDR2 YNNKEL (reference sequence). The CDR3 loop reads CASSQVWTSGSEQFF. The CDR3 DNA sequence: TGTGCCAGCAGCCAGGTCTGGACTAGCGGGAGCGAGCAGTTCTTC.

This clonotype was seen more than once but under ten times. The chain joins TRBV5-6 to TRBJ2-1; 7 bases match TRBD2. The CDR3 is 16 residues long. The V gene end was trimmed by 0 bases and the J gene end by 8 bases; junction bases not matched to a gene: 11. The germline V gene encodes CDR1 SGHDT and CDR2 YYEEEE. The CDR3 DNA reads TGTGCCAGCAGCTTGGATCGCGGGAGAGATTTGGATGAGCAGTTCTTC. It specifies CASSLDRGRDLDEQFF.

This chain uses TRBV29-1 with TRBJ2-5, with D perhaps given as TRBD1 or TRBD2 (5 bases each). The CDR3 loop spans 12 amino acids. V lost 3 bases and J lost 5, with 10 bases in between. Germline V gene lookup returns CDR1 SQVTM and CDR2 ANQGSEA. The CDR3 sequence: CSVDEGSETQYF. The DNA for the CDR3 is TGCAGCGTTGACGAGGGGAGTGAGACCCAGTACTTC.

J is TRBJ1-2 and V is TRBV7-9, with 8 bases that match TRBD1. V shed 5 bases and J 8 bases; nucleotides not matched to a gene: 7. The V gene's germline CDR1 is SEHNR and CDR2 FQNEAQ (reference sequence). The length of the CDR3 is 13 residues. The CDR3 sequence: CASSVDRGPGYTF. Written as DNA, the CDR3 is TGTGCCAGCAGCGTAGACAGGGGTCCGGGCTACACCTTC.